A single sample is the source of the 17 T cell receptor beta chains below, sequenced in a study of cytomegalovirus exposure and HLA in healthy donors (dated by TCRdb to about 2017). The protocol used for the library was the immunoSEQ multiplex PCR assay. For the multiplex PCR, a mixture combining 60 forward primers for TCR Vbeta segments and 13 reverse primers for TCR Jbeta segments was used. The table comes from immuneACCESS by way of TCRdb, which keeps in-frame sequences with V and J called. Part of the clones is missing from these tables; in studies checked, under half for an unresolved V gene and the rest for unknown reasons. For this sample there are around 200,000 clones; about three quarters appear just once. Approximately 1.8% of the sample is in the top ten clones. Sample: PBMCs. All receptors derive from a male donor in good health and CMV-seronegative.

The J gene is TRBJ1-1, the V gene TRBV5-4; D is possibly TRBD1 (6 bases). Trimming took off 1 base at V and 5 bases at J, with 12 bases between the two ends. CDR1 is SGHNT and CDR2 is YYREEE in the germline V gene (reference sequence). The CDR3 spans 14 residues. CDR3 loop: CASSLQGITTEAFF. Here the CDR3 DNA reads TGTGCCAGCAGCTTGCAGGGGATCACGACTGAAGCTTTCTTT.

The gene calls are TRBV7-6 and TRBJ2-2; maybe TRBD2 (6 bases). V was shortened by 5 bases and J by 5 bases, with 15 bases between the two germline ends. Germline V gene sequence: CDR1 SGHVS, CDR2 FNYEAQ. The CDR3 length is 15 residues. Here the CDR3 reads CASSPLGGRTGELFF. CDR3 DNA: TGTGCCAGCAGCCCCTTGGGGGGTCGGACCGGGGAGCTGTTTTTT.

The rearrangement links TRBV7-3 to TRBJ2-5, with 9 bases identical to TRBD1. V shed 4 bases, J shed 2 bases, and the junction held 5 bases outside the gene matches. The CDR3 has 15 amino acids. Germline values: CDR1 SGHTA, CDR2 FQGTGA. CDR3: CASSSNRGRQETQYF. CDR3 in DNA: TGTGCCAGCAGCTCGAACAGGGGGCGGCAAGAGACCCAGTACTTC. Filled out from reference TRBV7-3 and TRBJ2-5, the complete variable domain reads GAGVSQTPSNKVTEKGKYVELRCDPISGHTALYWYRQSLGQGPEFLIYFQGTGAADDSGLPNDRFFAVRPEGSVSTLKIQRTERGDSAVYLCASSSNRGRQETQYFGPGTRLLVL.

The chain links TRBV9 to TRBJ2-1, with 9 bases fitting TRBD2. This CDR3 is 15 amino acids long. Trimming at V came to 2 bases and at J to 7 bases, leaving 7 bases not matched to a gene. CDR1 is SGDLS and CDR2 is YYNGEE in the germline V gene. The CDR3 here is CASSVLAGEGNEQFF. DNA of the CDR3: TGTGCCAGCAGCGTGTTAGCGGGAGAGGGTAATGAGCAGTTCTTC. Full variable domain (missing parts from reference TRBV9 and TRBJ2-1): DSGVTQTPKHLITATGQRVTLRCSPRSGDLSVYWYQQSLDQGLQFLIQYYNGEERAKGNILERFSAQQFPDLHSELNLSSLELGDSALYFCASSVLAGEGNEQFFGPGTRLTVL.

The chain carries TRBV6-4 and TRBJ1-2; D call uncertain. This CDR3 comprises 12 residues. Looked up from germline, CDR1 is MRHNA and CDR2 is SNTAGT. Trimming shortened V by 2 bases and J by 4 bases, and 5 bases separated the two germline ends. The CDR3 coding sequence is TGTGCCAGCAGTGACGGGAGCTATGGCTACACCTTC. The encoded protein is CASSDGSYGYTF.

This chain joins TRBV7-9 and TRBJ2-1; D unresolved. Germline V gene sequence: CDR1 SEHNR, CDR2 FQNEAQ (reference sequence). The CDR3 consists of 10 residues. V was pared by 5 bases and J by 14 bases, with 10 bases between. The CDR3 DNA reads TGTGCCAGCAGCAGCGTAAGTGAGTTCTTC. This encodes CASSSVSEFF.

The chain joins TRBV7-6 to TRBJ2-2; 11 bases agree with TRBD2. The length of the CDR3 is 18 residues. After removal of 2 bases from V and 1 base from J, the junction contained 6 bases not matched to a gene. Germline CDR1 SGHVS, CDR2 FNYEAQ. CDR3 DNA: TGTGCCAGCAGCTTATGGCTAGCGGGAGGCGGGAACACCGGGGAGCTGTTTTTT. Its translation is CASSLWLAGGGNTGELFF.

The rearrangement uses TRBV28 and TRBJ1-3, with D hard to call. Germline lookup yields CDR1 MDHEN and CDR2 SYDVKM. The V end was cut by 0 bases, the J end by 0 bases, with 12 bases between. The CDR3 has 17 residues. The CDR3 DNA reads as TGTGCCAGCAGTTTATGGGTCGGTCCCACCTCTGGAAACACCATATATTTT. Its translation is CASSLWVGPTSGNTIYF.

In its sample, this clone was seen a few times. This sequence joins TRBV4-3 and TRBJ2-7, with D perhaps TRBD1 (6 bases). V lost 1 base and J lost 4, with 14 bases in between. CDR3 length equals 15 residues. Germline V CDR1 and CDR2: LGHNA, YSLEER. The CDR3 loop is CASSQAGRGRYEQYF. Written as DNA, the CDR3 is TGCGCCAGCAGCCAAGCCGGCAGGGGCAGGTACGAGCAGTACTTC.

This clone has only a few counts. The V and J genes are TRBV5-6 and TRBJ1-3, with TRBD1 matching over 7 bases. Germline lookup yields CDR1 SGHDT and CDR2 YYEEEE. CDR3 size: 15 residues. J was trimmed by 2 bases and V by 3 bases; bases with no gene match: 5. The CDR3: CASSSPTGTGNTIYF. CDR3 nucleotides: TGTGCCAGCAGCTCTCCGACAGGGACTGGAAACACCATATATTTT.

The chain joins TRBV9 to TRBJ1-2; TRBD1 is a possible D gene (5 bases). The CDR3 sequence is 17 residues long. From germline, CDR1 is SGDLS and CDR2 YYNGEE. V gave up 3 bases and J gave up 4 bases, with 22 bases separating them. In DNA form, the CDR3 reads TGTGCCAGCAGCGCACACTACCCGATACAGACAGCCTATGGCTACACCTTC. Translated: CASSAHYPIQTAYGYTF.

V usage is TRBV19 and J usage is TRBJ1-6; D ambiguous. Germline lookup yields CDR1 LNHDA and CDR2 SQIVND (reference sequence). The V end was cut by 5 bases, the J end by 0 bases, with 17 bases between. The CDR3 is 18 amino acids. The CDR3 DNA sequence: TGTGCCAGTAGTCCCCCTCTCGAGCTCCACTCCTATAATTCACCCCTCCACTTT. Translation gives CASSPPLELHSYNSPLHF. The complete variable domain, with remaining parts taken from reference TRBV19 and TRBJ1-6, reads DGGITQSPKYLFRKEGQNVTLSCEQNLNHDAMYWYRQDPGQGLRLIYYSQIVNDFQKGDIAEGYSVSREKKESFPLTVTSAQKNPTAFYLCASSPPLELHSYNSPLHFGNGTRLTVT.

The table lists this clone with a count of one. The chain has TRBV28 and TRBJ2-7; 10 bases map to TRBD2. The trim removed 2 bases at V and 5 bases at J, leaving 3 bases unmatched. From germline, CDR1 is MDHEN and CDR2 SYDVKM. The CDR3 is 14 residues long. The DNA for the CDR3 is TGTGCCAGCAGTTTAACTAGCGGGACCAACGAGCAGTACTTC. Amino acid sequence: CASSLTSGTNEQYF. Using reference TRBV28 and TRBJ2-7 for the parts outside the CDR3, the full variable domain is DVKVTQSSRYLVKRTGEKVFLECVQDMDHENMFWYRQDPGLGLRLIYFSYDVKMKEKGDIPEGYSVSREKKERFSLILESASTNQTSMYLCASSLTSGTNEQYFGPGTRLTVT.

This clone has only a few counts. The chain recombines TRBV5-1 with TRBJ2-2; 8 bases are shared with TRBD1. This CDR3 is built from 15 residues. Trimming cost V 4 bases and J 1 base; bases outside gene matches: 3. CDR1 is SGHRS and CDR2 is YFSETQ in the germline V gene. CDR3 bases: TGCGCCAGCAGCCCAGGACAGGGGAACACCGGGGAGCTGTTTTTT. Protein sequence: CASSPGQGNTGELFF.

In its sample, this clone was seen once. The chain links TRBV5-3 to TRBJ2-5; a possible D gene is TRBD2 (6 bases). TRBV5-3 falls under the ORF class, with uncertain function. V was cut by 1 base and J by 1 base, with 11 bases left in between. The CDR3 has 15 amino acids. The CDR3 nucleotides are TGTGCCAGAAGCTTGTTGGGAGGAAGCCAAGAGACCCAGTACTTC. Residues: CARSLLGGSQETQYF.

The rearrangement joins TRBV13 to TRBJ2-3, with a possible D match to TRBD1 (5 bases). Germline loops: CDR1 PRHDT, CDR2 FYEKMQ (reference sequence). The CDR3 covers 15 residues. V dropped 5 bases and J dropped 1 base, with 13 bases sitting between them. CDR3: CASSKTGSGTDTQYF. The CDR3 DNA sequence: TGTGCCAGCAGCAAAACAGGTTCAGGCACAGATACGCAGTATTTT.

The chain uses TRBV16 and TRBJ2-1, with D possibly being TRBD1 (5 bases). The CDR3 is 13 amino acids. The V gene lost 3 bases and the J gene lost 9 bases, with 12 bases spanning the gap. Germline CDR1 and CDR2: KGHSY and FQNENV. The CDR3 DNA reads as TGTGCCAGCAGCCAGGGCAGGGCCACTGAGCAGTTCTTC. It yields the protein CASSQGRATEQFF.